This T cell receptor beta chain was captured in a study of blood T cell repertoires in COVID-19. Overall study context: Sources were T cells, B-cell-depleted T cells, or PBMCs; the material itself was cDNA or gDNA.

Method: immunoSEQ multiplex PCR; TCRdb's copy keeps in-frame clones and lacks some. The sample lists approximately 63,000 clones, under 85% seen once, with around 6% in the top ten. Germline CDR1 reads SGHNT; CDR2 reads YYREEE (reference sequence). The V and J ends lost 0 bases and 1 base, in that order; junction bases with no gene match: 7. This CDR3 region has 17 residues. Material: peripheral blood. V usage is TRBV5-4 and J usage is TRBJ2-1; 7 bases match TRBD2. This TCR was recovered from a woman in her 70s with acute or convalescent COVID-19. The CDR3 loop is CASSLVPRDYSYNEQFF. The CDR3 DNA reads TGTGCCAGCAGCTTGGTACCCCGGGACTATTCCTACAATGAGCAGTTCTTC.